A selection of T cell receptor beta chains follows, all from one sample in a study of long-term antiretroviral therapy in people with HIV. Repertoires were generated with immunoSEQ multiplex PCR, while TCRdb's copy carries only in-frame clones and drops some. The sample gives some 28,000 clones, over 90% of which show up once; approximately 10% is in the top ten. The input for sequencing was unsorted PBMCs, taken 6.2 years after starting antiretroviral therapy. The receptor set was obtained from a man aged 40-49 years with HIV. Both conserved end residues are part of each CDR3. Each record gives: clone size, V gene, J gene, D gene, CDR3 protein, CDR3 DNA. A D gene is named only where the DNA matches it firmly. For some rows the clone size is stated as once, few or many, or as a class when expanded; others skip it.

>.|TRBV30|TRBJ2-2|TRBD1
CAWRQTGSTGELFF
TGTGCCTGGAGGCAGACAGGGAGCACCGGGGAGCTGTTTTTT
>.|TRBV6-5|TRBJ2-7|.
CASSEGISYEQYF
TGTGCCAGCAGTGAGGGAATCTCCTACGAGCAGTACTTC
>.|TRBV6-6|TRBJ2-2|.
CASSYSRGPRTGELFF
TGTGCCAGCAGTTACTCCCGAGGGCCGCGGACCGGGGAGCTGTTTTTT
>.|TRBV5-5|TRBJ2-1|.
CASSTAIGSYNEQFF
TGTGCCAGCAGCACTGCTATAGGCTCCTACAATGAGCAGTTCTTC
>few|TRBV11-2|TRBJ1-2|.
CASSEEGLYGYTF
TGTGCCAGCAGCGAAGAGGGGCTGTATGGCTACACCTTC
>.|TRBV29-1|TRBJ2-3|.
CSVGLRLGSDTQYF
TGCAGCGTGGGGTTGAGGCTCGGCTCAGATACGCAGTATTTT
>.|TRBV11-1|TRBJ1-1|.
CASSSAGGITEAFF
TGTGCCAGCAGCTCGGCCGGGGGTATCACTGAAGCTTTCTTT
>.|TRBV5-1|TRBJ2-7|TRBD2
CASSPLGSGRAYEQYF
TGCGCCAGCAGCCCATTAGGTAGCGGGAGGGCGTACGAGCAGTACTTC
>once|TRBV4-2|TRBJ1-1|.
CASSQEAVIADTEAFF
TGTGCCAGCAGCCAAGAGGCGGTCATTGCAGACACTGAAGCTTTCTTT
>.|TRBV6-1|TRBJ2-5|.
CAGGDETQYF
TGTGCCGGGGGAGACGAGACCCAGTACTTC
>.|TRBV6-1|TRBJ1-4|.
CASSEIFEKLFF
TGTGCCAGCAGTGAAATTTTTGAAAAACTGTTTTTT
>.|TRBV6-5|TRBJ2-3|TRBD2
CASSYWGGTQYF
TGTGCCAGCAGTTACTGGGGGGGGACGCAGTATTTT
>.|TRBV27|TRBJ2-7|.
CASSLAGSSYEQYF
TGTGCCAGCAGTTTAGCGGGAAGCTCCTACGAGCAGTACTTC
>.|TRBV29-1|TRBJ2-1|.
CSALGNEQFF
TGCAGCGCCTTGGGTAATGAGCAGTTCTTC
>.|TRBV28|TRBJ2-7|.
CASSPRRPENEQYF
TGTGCCAGCAGCCCTCGCAGGCCTGAAAACGAGCAGTACTTC
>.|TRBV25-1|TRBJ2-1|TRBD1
CASSATGGQGEQFF
TGTGCCAGCAGTGCCACAGGGGGCCAGGGTGAGCAGTTCTTC
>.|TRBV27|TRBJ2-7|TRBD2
CASTGGGYEQYF
TGTGCCAGCACGGGGGGAGGGTACGAGCAGTACTTC
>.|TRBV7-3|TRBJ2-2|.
CASSLMGSTGEELFF
TGTGCCAGCAGCTTAATGGGATCCACCGGGGAGGAGCTGTTTTTT
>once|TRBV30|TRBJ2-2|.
CAWTAGPGELFF
TGTGCCTGGACGGCAGGACCCGGGGAGCTGTTTTTT
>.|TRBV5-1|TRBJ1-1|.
CASSPESLGIRPAEAFF
TGCGCCAGCAGCCCCGAGAGTTTGGGGATCAGACCAGCTGAAGCTTTCTTT
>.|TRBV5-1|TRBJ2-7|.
CASSLERERSYEQYF
TGCGCCAGCAGCTTGGAACGAGAACGCTCCTACGAGCAGTACTTC
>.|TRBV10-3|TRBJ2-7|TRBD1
CASGPGQGYEQYF
TGTGCCTCGGGCCCGGGACAGGGGTACGAGCAGTACTTC
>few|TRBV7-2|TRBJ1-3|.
CASSPTGGNTIYF
TGTGCCAGCAGCCCAACCGGAGGAAACACCATATATTTT
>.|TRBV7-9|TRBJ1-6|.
CASSPRQVGSPLHF
TGTGCCAGCAGCCCACGCCAGGTGGGTTCACCCCTCCACTTT
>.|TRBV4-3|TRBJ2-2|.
CASSQDGTGELFF
TGCGCCAGCAGCCAAGACGGCACCGGGGAGCTGTTTTTT
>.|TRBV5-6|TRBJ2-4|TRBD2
CASRDIAGPKNIQYF
TGTGCCAGCAGGGACATAGCGGGACCCAAAAACATTCAGTACTTC
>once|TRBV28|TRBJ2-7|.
CASSLSWNLAYEQYF
TGTGCCAGCAGTTTATCCTGGAACTTAGCCTACGAGCAGTACTTC
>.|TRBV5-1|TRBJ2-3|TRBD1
CASSLTGGTTSTDTQYF
TGCGCCAGCAGCTTGACAGGGGGGACGACTAGCACAGATACGCAGTATTTT
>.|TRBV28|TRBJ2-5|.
CASWGGRRQETQYF
TGTGCCAGCTGGGGGGGGCGCCGACAAGAGACCCAGTACTTC
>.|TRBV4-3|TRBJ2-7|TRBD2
CASSQETSGSRYYEQYF
TGCGCCAGCAGCCAGGAGACTAGCGGGAGTCGCTACTACGAGCAGTACTTC
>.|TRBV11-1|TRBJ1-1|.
CASSLGENTEAFF
TGTGCCAGCAGCTTAGGAGAGAACACTGAAGCTTTCTTT
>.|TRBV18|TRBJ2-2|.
CASSPTASNTGELFF
TGTGCCAGCTCACCGACAGCTTCGAACACCGGGGAGCTGTTTTTT
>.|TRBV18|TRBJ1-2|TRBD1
CASSPRGQGYTF
TGTGCCAGCTCACCAAGGGGGCAAGGCTACACCTTC
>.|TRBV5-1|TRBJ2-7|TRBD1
CASSPRTGSYEQYF
TGCGCCAGCAGCCCGAGGACAGGTTCCTACGAGCAGTACTTC
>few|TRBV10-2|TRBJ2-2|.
CASTGNVAGELFF
TGCGCCAGCACCGGAAATGTAGCCGGGGAGCTGTTTTTT
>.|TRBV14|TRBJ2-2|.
CASSPRLGADGELFF
TGTGCCAGCAGCCCGCGTCTGGGGGCGGACGGGGAGCTGTTTTTT
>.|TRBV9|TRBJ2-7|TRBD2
CASSDGLAGAYEQYF
TGTGCCAGCAGCGACGGACTAGCGGGAGCTTACGAGCAGTACTTC
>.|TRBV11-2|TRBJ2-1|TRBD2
CASSLSGSSYNEQFF
TGTGCCAGCAGCTTAAGCGGGAGCTCCTACAATGAGCAGTTCTTC
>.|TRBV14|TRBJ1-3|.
CASSQAGYTIYF
TGTGCCAGCAGCCAAGCTGGGTACACCATATATTTT
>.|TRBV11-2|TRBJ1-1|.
CASRLRTMNTEAFF
TGTGCCAGCAGGTTACGGACCATGAACACTGAAGCTTTCTTT
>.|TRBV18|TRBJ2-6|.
CGPSGANVLTF
TGTGGACCCTCTGGGGCCAACGTCCTGACTTTC